This record looks at one T cell receptor (beta chain) sequence and its context. This clonotype has just a few counts. No antigen is known for it. Base qualities are missing; no much larger clone stands one base away. The data belong to a study of T-cell reconstitution after alpha-beta-depleted transplantation in children (dated by TCRdb to 2016 to 2017). Regarding the complete study: T-cell immune reconstitution after TCRalphabeta/CD19-depleted allogeneic hematopoietic cell transplantation in children was quantitatively tracked in the study by means of TCR repertoire profiling.

The germline V gene yields ENHRY for CDR1 and SYGVKD for CDR2. The CDR3 covers 15 residues, taking in both the cysteine and the phenylalanine. Just CDR3 DNA is preserved here, 45 bases in frame from base 1. Trimming at the junction amounts to 7 bases on V and 3 bases on J, and the germline ends lie 18 bases apart. Library preparation was by PCR. TCRdb records Illumina HiSeq 2500 as the sequencer. TCR library preparation used molecular barcoding, with unique molecular identifiers applied to normalize quantification of the TCRbeta repertoire. TCRdb reanalyzed the raw reads on its own, using fastp at Q25 for trimming and MiXCR for clone calling, and kept in-frame beta chains. Identical CDR3 proteins give one entry, which carries the most common genes and DNA. This sample is represented by roughly 300,000 distinct CDR3 sequences; over 8% of them were singletons. The ten largest clones take up about 9.4% of the sample.

The TCR originated in a human donor who donated a stem cell graft to a child with SCID. The V and J genes are TRBV10-3 and TRBJ2-5; a confident D gene designation cannot be given. The specimen was PBMCs from the stem cell graft donor, collected from the stem cell graft. The CDR3 sequence is CAIKKADTTKETQYF. The sequence in DNA is TGTGCCATCAAGAAGGCAGATACAACTAAAGAGACCCAGTACTTC.